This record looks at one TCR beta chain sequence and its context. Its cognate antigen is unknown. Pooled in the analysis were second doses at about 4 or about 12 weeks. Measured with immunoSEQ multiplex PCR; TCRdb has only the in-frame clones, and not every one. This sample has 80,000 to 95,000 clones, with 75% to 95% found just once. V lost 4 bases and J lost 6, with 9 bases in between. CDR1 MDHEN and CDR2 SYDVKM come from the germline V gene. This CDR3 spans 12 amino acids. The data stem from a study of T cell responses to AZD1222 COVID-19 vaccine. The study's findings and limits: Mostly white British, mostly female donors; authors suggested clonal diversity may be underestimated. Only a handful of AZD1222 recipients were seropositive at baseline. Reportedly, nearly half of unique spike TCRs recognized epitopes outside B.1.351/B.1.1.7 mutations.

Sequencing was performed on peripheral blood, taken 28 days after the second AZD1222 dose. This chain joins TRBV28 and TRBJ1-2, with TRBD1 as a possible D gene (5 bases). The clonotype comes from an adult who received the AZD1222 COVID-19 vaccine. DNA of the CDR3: TGTGCCAGCAGTTATCTAGGGGATGGCTACACCTTC. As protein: CASSYLGDGYTF.